These 32 T cell receptor beta chains were sequenced from one sample in a study of blood T cell repertoires in COVID-19. The data were produced by immunoSEQ multiplex PCR, yet TCRdb's version contains in-frame clones alone and is incomplete. Of more than 300,000 clones listed, under 90% are singletons. Sequencing was done on a sample of peripheral blood. Source of these receptors: a woman in her twenties or thirties with COVID-19, enrolled during active disease.

The V and J genes are TRBV6-6 and TRBJ2-2; possible D gene TRBD2, 6 bases. Trimming pared 5 bases from V and 3 bases from J, leaving 16 bases between. Germline CDR1 and CDR2: MNHNY and SVGAGI (reference sequence). The CDR3 consists of 16 residues. In DNA, the CDR3 is TGTGCCAGCAGTACCGGGAGAGGAATTGACACCGGGGAGCTGTTTTTT. This codes for CASSTGRGIDTGELFF.

The chain employs TRBV18 and TRBJ1-1; 8 bases map to TRBD1. In germline, CDR1 is KGHSH, CDR2 LQKENI. The J segment lost 3 bases and the V segment lost 3 bases, leaving 6 bases of the junction unmatched. The CDR3 covers 15 residues. The CDR3 is CASSPISTGDTEAFF. CDR3 DNA sequence: TGTGCCAGCTCACCTATTTCGACAGGGGACACTGAAGCTTTCTTT.

Written as DNA, the CDR3 is TGTGCCAGCGCCGACACGCCACGGCTCTACGAGCAGTACGTC. Amino acid sequence: CASADTPRLYEQYV. J is TRBJ2-7 and V is TRBV2; D ambiguous. The V and J ends lost 8 bases and 3 bases respectively, with 17 bases between them. The CDR3 totals 14 residues. Germline CDR1 SNHLY, CDR2 FYNNEI.

The chain uses TRBV5-4 and TRBJ1-2; D is possibly TRBD1 (6 bases). Trimming took 4 bases from V and 8 from J, leaving 21 bases between them. Per the germline V gene, CDR1 is SGHNT and CDR2 is YYREEE (reference sequence). The CDR3 length is 15 residues. CDR3 sequence: CASSPGGPTSIGYTF. DNA of the CDR3: TGTGCCAGCAGCCCTGGGGGCCCGACTTCCATCGGCTACACCTTC.

The V and J genes are TRBV27 and TRBJ1-2; 7 bases fit TRBD1. From germline, CDR1 is MNHEY and CDR2 SMNVEV (reference sequence). The length of the CDR3 is 12 residues. Trimming took 5 bases from V and 7 from J; bases not matched to a gene: 4. The CDR3 sequence: CASSHRGAGYTF. CDR3 DNA sequence: TGTGCCAGCAGTCACAGGGGAGCTGGCTACACCTTC.

The chain couples TRBV5-6 to TRBJ1-1, with D unclear. Germline V gene data show CDR1 as SGHDT and CDR2 as YYEEEE. Trimming left V 5 bases short and J 4 bases short, with 12 bases between. This CDR3 region has 13 residues. The DNA for the CDR3 is TGTGCCAGCAGTCTGAGTTGGAGCACTGAAGCTTTCTTT. Encoded protein: CASSLSWSTEAFF.

This rearrangement joins TRBV5-6 to TRBJ2-7; D is perhaps TRBD2 (6 bases). Trimming pared 2 bases from V and 7 bases from J, leaving 16 bases between. The CDR3 has 14 residues. Looked up from germline, CDR1 is SGHDT and CDR2 is YYEEEE. Here the CDR3 DNA reads TGTGCCAGCAGCTTTGGGCGGGGAACGGGGGAGCAGTACGTC. Translated, it gives CASSFGRGTGEQYV.

The sample holds one count of this clone. This chain connects TRBV7-2 to TRBJ1-1; 7 nucleotides align to TRBD1. Looked up from germline, CDR1 is SGHTA and CDR2 is FQGNSA. This CDR3 has 16 residues. V was clipped by 6 bases and J by 3 bases; unmatched bases: 13. The CDR3 reads CASRANRGGRDTEAFF. In DNA form, the CDR3 reads TGTGCCAGCAGGGCAAACAGGGGCGGGAGGGACACTGAAGCTTTCTTT. Complete variable domain (other parts from reference TRBV7-2 and TRBJ1-1): GAGVSQSPSNKVTEKGKDVELRCDPISGHTALYWYRQSLGQGLEFLIYFQGNSAPDKSGLPSDRFSAERTGGSVSTLTIQRTQQEDSAVYLCASRANRGGRDTEAFFGQGTRLTVV.

This clone was counted a few times. The rearrangement uses TRBV5-1 and TRBJ1-1; 12 nucleotides line up with TRBD1. In germline, CDR1 is SGHRS, CDR2 YFSETQ. Trimming took 1 base from V and 5 from J; bases not matched to a gene: 6. This CDR3 spans 16 amino acids. The CDR3 coding sequence is TGCGCCAGCAGCTTGTGGGGACAGGGGGCCGTTACTGAAGCTTTCTTT. Protein: CASSLWGQGAVTEAFF.

This chain uses TRBV15 with TRBJ1-3; D not certain. CDR1 LNHNV and CDR2 YYDKDF come from the germline V gene (reference sequence). The CDR3 runs 14 residues. V lost 1 base and J 1 base, leaving 5 bases between the germline ends. The DNA of the CDR3 is TGTGCCACCAGCAGAGTTAGATCTGGAAACACCATATATTTT. This translates into CATSRVRSGNTIYF.

The V call is TRBV11-3, the J call TRBJ2-1, with a possible D match to TRBD1 (7 bases). This CDR3 region has 13 residues. Looked up from germline, CDR1 is SGHNT and CDR2 is YENEEA. Trimming removed 5 bases from V and 9 bases from J, with 14 bases in between. DNA of the CDR3: TGTGCCAGCAGCCTCAACAGGGGAGGTGAGCAGTTCTTC. Amino acids: CASSLNRGGEQFF.

V usage is TRBV7-2 and J usage is TRBJ1-1; 7 bases are a match to TRBD1. CDR1 is SGHTA, CDR2 FQGNSA, per germline. The CDR3 consists of 12 residues. With 5 bases clipped from V and 7 bases from J, the junction kept 4 bases outside the gene matches. The CDR3 nucleotides are TGTGCCAGCAGCCCAGGGACAGTTGAAGCTTTCTTT. As protein: CASSPGTVEAFF.

This rearrangement joins TRBV3-1 (or the pseudogene TRBV3-2) to TRBJ2-1, with D maybe TRBD2 (6 bases). This CDR3 spans 16 amino acids. The V gene lost 3 bases and the J gene lost 3 bases, with 15 bases spanning the gap. The germline V gene encodes CDR1 LGHDT and CDR2 YNNKEL (reference sequence). The CDR3 nucleotides are TGTGCCAGCAGCCAGGGCTACGGGACTCTCTACAATGAGCAGTTCTTC. The encoded protein is CASSQGYGTLYNEQFF.

The chain has TRBV24-1 and TRBJ2-3; 7 nucleotides agree with TRBD2. Germline CDR1 KGHDR, CDR2 SFDVKD. Trimming removed 5 bases from V and 0 bases from J; junction bases left unmatched: 13. The CDR3 extends over 18 amino acids. The DNA of the CDR3 is TGTGCCACCAGTGTCCCCCCTAGCTGGGGGGGGAGCACAGATACGCAGTATTTT. It specifies CATSVPPSWGGSTDTQYF.

The chain combines TRBV6-5 with TRBJ1-5, with TRBD1 as a possible D gene (6 bases). The CDR3 runs 14 residues. V was cut by 5 bases and J by 3 bases, with 11 bases left in between. Germline V gene data show CDR1 as MNHEY and CDR2 as SVGAGI. The DNA of the CDR3 is TGTGCCAGCAGTCGGACAGTTTTCAATCAGCCCCAGCATTTT. Translating gives CASSRTVFNQPQHF.

The chain joins TRBV2 to TRBJ1-2, with D possibly matching TRBD1 (5 bases). The CDR3 extends over 16 amino acids. The V and J ends lost 3 bases and 6 bases respectively, with 20 bases between them. Germline V gene sequence: CDR1 SNHLY, CDR2 FYNNEI. The CDR3 is CASSEEYAGLEDGYTF. DNA for the CDR3: TGTGCCAGCAGTGAGGAGTATGCGGGGCTAGAAGATGGCTACACCTTC.

The DNA for the CDR3 is TGTGCCAGCAGCAAAGGAGGAGGGGCGACAGCGACGTCCCAGTACTTC. The encoded protein is CASSKGGGATATSQYF. The chain carries TRBV3-1 (or the pseudogene TRBV3-2) and TRBJ2-5; possible D gene TRBD2, 6 bases. V lost 5 bases to trimming and J lost 9 bases, with 25 bases between them. The germline CDR1 and CDR2 sequences are LGHDT and YNNKEL (reference sequence). There are 16 residues in the CDR3.

The chain joins TRBV7-9 to TRBJ2-1; tentatively, D is TRBD2 (7 bases). The CDR3 runs to 12 residues. CDR1 and CDR2 (germline): SEHNR, FQNEAQ (reference sequence). Trimming removed 4 bases from V and 10 bases from J, with 11 bases in between. CDR3 DNA: TGTGCCAGCAGCTCGGGGGGCCAAGAGCAGTTCTTC. Amino acids: CASSSGGQEQFF.

The V call is TRBV5-1, the J call TRBJ1-2, with a weak D call TRBD1 (6 bases). This CDR3 spans 17 amino acids. Looked up from germline, CDR1 is SGHRS and CDR2 is YFSETQ. With 0 bases removed from V and 8 bases from J, the gap between germline ends came to 23 bases. For the CDR3, the DNA is TGCGCCAGCAGCTTGGTCCCTTCCCACAGGGAGGGGGGAGGCTACACCTTC. Amino acids: CASSLVPSHREGGGYTF.

This sequence joins TRBV15 and TRBJ1-4; D possibly corresponds to TRBD1 (5 bases). Germline V gene lookup returns CDR1 LNHNV and CDR2 YYDKDF (reference sequence). This CDR3 comprises 15 residues. The V gene lost 0 bases and the J gene lost 5 bases, with 10 bases spanning the gap. In DNA form, the CDR3 reads TGTGCCACCAGCAGAGAACAGGTATACAATGAAAAACTGTTTTTT. It encodes CATSREQVYNEKLFF.

In the case of this clone: The same CDR3 arises from other DNA sequences in this sample as well. The chain recombines TRBV19 with TRBJ1-5, with 10 bases identical to TRBD1. Trimming took 5 bases from V and 2 from J; bases not matched to a gene: 0. This CDR3 contains 14 residues. The germline V gene has CDR1 LNHDA and CDR2 SQIVND (reference sequence). The CDR3 bases are TGTGCCAGTAGTGGGACAGGGGGCAATCAGCCCCAGCATTTT. This translates into CASSGTGGNQPQHF. Complete variable domain (other parts from reference TRBV19 and TRBJ1-5): DGGITQSPKYLFRKEGQNVTLSCEQNLNHDAMYWYRQDPGQGLRLIYYSQIVNDFQKGDIAEGYSVSREKKESFPLTVTSAQKNPTAFYLCASSGTGGNQPQHFGDGTRLSIL.

The J gene is TRBJ1-3, the V gene TRBV5-5; 7 bases are a match to TRBD1. Germline-derived CDR1 and CDR2 are SGHKS and YYEKEE (reference sequence). The CDR3 consists of 16 residues. V lost 0 bases, J lost 4 bases, and 7 bases stayed unmatched. As DNA, the CDR3 is TGTGCCAGCAGCTTGGGTGACAGGGTGTCAGGAAACACCATATATTTT. Its translation: CASSLGDRVSGNTIYF.

This rearrangement joins TRBV7-6 to TRBJ1-2; 7 bases map to TRBD1. The CDR3 has 14 amino acids. Germline lookup yields CDR1 SGHVS and CDR2 FNYEAQ. V dropped 1 base and J dropped 7; count of bases not matched to a gene: 6. CDR3 amino acids: CASSLGQGVSGYTF. The CDR3 DNA follows: TGTGCCAGCAGCTTAGGGCAGGGGGTTAGTGGCTACACCTTC.

This clone was seen once. The chain carries TRBV6-1 and TRBJ2-3; TRBD2 aligns across 7 bases. Germline values: CDR1 MNHNS, CDR2 SASEGT. This CDR3 contains 14 residues. The trim removed 3 bases at V and 1 base at J, leaving 1 base unmatched. This CDR3 is CASSDAGGTDTQYF. The CDR3 DNA follows: TGTGCCAGCAGTGACGCGGGGGGCACAGATACGCAGTATTTT.

This rearrangement joins TRBV7-3 to TRBJ1-1, with D uncertain. V was trimmed by 3 bases and J by 1 base, leaving 6 bases between them. Germline loops: CDR1 SGHTA, CDR2 FQGTGA. The CDR3 loop spans 13 amino acids. The CDR3 sequence: CASSFNGNTEAFF. CDR3 nucleotides: TGTGCCAGCAGCTTTAACGGGAACACTGAAGCTTTCTTT.

About this clone: Other DNA sequences within the sample encode an identical CDR3. The rearrangement links TRBV2 to TRBJ1-2; 9 nucleotides line up with TRBD1. The CDR3 contains 13 residues. Losses at the gene ends were 5 bases for V and 7 bases for J; bases not matched to a gene: 5. Looked up from germline, CDR1 is SNHLY and CDR2 is FYNNEI. CDR3 loop: CASSPDRGAGYTF. CDR3 sequence (DNA): TGTGCCAGCAGTCCGGACAGGGGTGCTGGCTACACCTTC.

The rearrangement joins TRBV27 to TRBJ1-6, with D perhaps TRBD1 (6 bases). Germline assignment: CDR1 MNHEY and CDR2 SMNVEV (reference sequence). The CDR3 sequence is 16 residues long. V was clipped by 6 bases and J by 0 bases, with 12 bases between them. The CDR3 DNA sequence: TGTGCCAGCAGCATTCAGGGGATCTCCTATAATTCACCCCTCCACTTT. The encoded protein is CASSIQGISYNSPLHF.

The gene calls are TRBV4-2 and TRBJ2-3, with TRBD2 matching 7 bases. This CDR3 spans 19 amino acids. Germline V gives CDR1 LGHNA, CDR2 YNFKEQ. J was trimmed by 1 base and V by 0 bases; bases with no gene match: 13. CDR3 residues: CASSQEASGDLLGTDTQYF. The CDR3, as DNA: TGTGCCAGCAGCCAAGAGGCAAGCGGGGACCTCCTGGGCACAGATACGCAGTATTTT.

The V gene is TRBV7-9, the J gene TRBJ2-5; possible D gene TRBD1, 5 bases. Germline values: CDR1 SEHNR, CDR2 FQNEAQ (reference sequence). Between the trimmed V and J ends, which lost 4 bases and 4 bases, there was a span of 22 bases. The CDR3 sequence is 17 residues long. The CDR3 loop is CASSWVGAGRMPETQYF. CDR3 in DNA: TGTGCCAGCAGCTGGGTAGGGGCAGGGCGGATGCCAGAGACCCAGTACTTC.

The J gene is TRBJ1-1, the V gene TRBV19, with 8 bases aligning to TRBD1. Germline trimming cut 1 base from V and 6 bases from J; bases unmatched to any gene: 13. The CDR3 consists of 17 residues. Looked up from germline, CDR1 is LNHDA and CDR2 is SQIVND (reference sequence). CDR3 coding DNA: TGTGCCAGTAGTATAGGTGGACAGGGAATTACAGTCGCTGAAGCTTTCTTT. It codes for CASSIGGQGITVAEAFF.

Regarding this clone: One junction end does not reproduce the germline sequence, and a read error may be involved. The chain uses TRBV7-2 and TRBJ1-2; no firm D call. CDR1 is SGHTA, CDR2 FQGNSA, per germline. The CDR3 contains 11 residues. This CDR3 reads CASSFGDGCTF. The CDR3 region has the DNA TGTGCCAGCAGCTTTGGAGATGGCTGCACCTTC.

The chain is built from TRBV4-1 and TRBJ2-7; the D gene is possibly TRBD2 (6 bases). This CDR3 has 13 residues. Trimming stripped 1 base from V and 5 bases from J, with 9 bases between. Germline V gene sequence: CDR1 MGHRA, CDR2 YSYEKL. CDR3 protein: CASSQVGGNEQYV. The DNA for the CDR3 is TGCGCCAGCAGCCAAGTGGGGGGAAACGAGCAGTACGTC.